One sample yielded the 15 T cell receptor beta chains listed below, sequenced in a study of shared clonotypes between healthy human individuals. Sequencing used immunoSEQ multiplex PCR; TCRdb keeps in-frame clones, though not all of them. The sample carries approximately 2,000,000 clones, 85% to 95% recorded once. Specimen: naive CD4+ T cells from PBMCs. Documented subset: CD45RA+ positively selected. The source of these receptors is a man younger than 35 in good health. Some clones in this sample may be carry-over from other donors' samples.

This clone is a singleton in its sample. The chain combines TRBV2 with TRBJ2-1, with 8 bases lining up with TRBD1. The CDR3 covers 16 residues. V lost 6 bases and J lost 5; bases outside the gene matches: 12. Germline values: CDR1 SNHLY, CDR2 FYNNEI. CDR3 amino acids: CASRSGQGLGNNEQFF. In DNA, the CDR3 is TGTGCCAGCAGAAGCGGACAGGGTCTAGGGAACAATGAGCAGTTCTTC.

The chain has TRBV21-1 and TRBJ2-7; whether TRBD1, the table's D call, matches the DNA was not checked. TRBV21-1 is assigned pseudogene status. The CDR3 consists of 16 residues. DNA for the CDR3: TGTGCCAGCAGCAAAGGGGCCAGGGTTTTGACCTACGAGCAGTACTTC. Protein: CASSKGARVLTYEQYF.

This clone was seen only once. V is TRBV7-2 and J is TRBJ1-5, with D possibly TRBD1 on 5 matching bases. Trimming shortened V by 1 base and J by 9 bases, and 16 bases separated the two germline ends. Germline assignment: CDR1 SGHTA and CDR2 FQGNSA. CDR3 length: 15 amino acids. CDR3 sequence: CASSLGVGVMVPQHF. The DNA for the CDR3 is TGTGCCAGCAGCTTAGGGGTAGGGGTTATGGTGCCCCAGCATTTT. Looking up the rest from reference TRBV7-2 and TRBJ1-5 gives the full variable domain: GAGVSQSPSNKVTEKGKDVELRCDPISGHTALYWYRQSLGQGLEFLIYFQGNSAPDKSGLPSDRFSAERTGGSVSTLTIQRTQQEDSAVYLCASSLGVGVMVPQHFGDGTRLSIL.

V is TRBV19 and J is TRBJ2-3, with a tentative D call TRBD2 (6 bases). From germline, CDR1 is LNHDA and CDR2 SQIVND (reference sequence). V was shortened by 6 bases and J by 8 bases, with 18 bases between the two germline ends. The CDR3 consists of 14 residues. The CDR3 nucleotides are TGTGCCAGTAGGACTTGGGGAGGCCAGCCTACGCAGTATTTT. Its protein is CASRTWGGQPTQYF.

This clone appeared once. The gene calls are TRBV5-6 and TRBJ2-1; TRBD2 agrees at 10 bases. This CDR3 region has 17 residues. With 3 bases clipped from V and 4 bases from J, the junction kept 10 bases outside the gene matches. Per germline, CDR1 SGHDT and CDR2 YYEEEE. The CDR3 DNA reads TGTGCCAGCAGCTCATCCCCGACAGCGGGAGGGTACAATGAGCAGTTCTTC. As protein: CASSSSPTAGGYNEQFF.

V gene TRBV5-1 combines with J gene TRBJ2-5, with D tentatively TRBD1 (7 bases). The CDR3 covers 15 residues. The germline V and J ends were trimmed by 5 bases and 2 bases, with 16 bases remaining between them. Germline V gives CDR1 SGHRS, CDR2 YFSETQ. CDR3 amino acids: CASSFWRDRQETQYF. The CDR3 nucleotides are TGCGCCAGCAGTTTTTGGCGGGACAGACAAGAGACCCAGTACTTC.

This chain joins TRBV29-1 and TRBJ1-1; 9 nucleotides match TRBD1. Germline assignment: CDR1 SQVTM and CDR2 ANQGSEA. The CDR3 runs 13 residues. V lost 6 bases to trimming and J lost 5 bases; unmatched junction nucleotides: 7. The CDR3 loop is CSVDDRGGTEAFF. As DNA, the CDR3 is TGCAGCGTAGATGACAGGGGGGGTACTGAAGCTTTCTTT. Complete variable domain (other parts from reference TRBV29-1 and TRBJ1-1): SAVISQKPSRDICQRGTSLTIQCQVDSQVTMMFWYRQQPGQSLTLIATANQGSEATYESGFVIDKFPISRPNLTFSTLTVSNMSPEDSSIYLCSVDDRGGTEAFFGQGTRLTVV.

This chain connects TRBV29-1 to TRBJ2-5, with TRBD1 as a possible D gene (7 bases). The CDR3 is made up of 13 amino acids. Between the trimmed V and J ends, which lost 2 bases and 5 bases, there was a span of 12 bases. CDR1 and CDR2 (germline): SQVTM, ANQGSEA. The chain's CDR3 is CSVETSGGETQYF. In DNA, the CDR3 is TGCAGCGTTGAAACGTCAGGGGGGGAGACCCAGTACTTC. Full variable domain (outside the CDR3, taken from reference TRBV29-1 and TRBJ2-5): SAVISQKPSRDICQRGTSLTIQCQVDSQVTMMFWYRQQPGQSLTLIATANQGSEATYESGFVIDKFPISRPNLTFSTLTVSNMSPEDSSIYLCSVETSGGETQYFGPGTRLLVL.

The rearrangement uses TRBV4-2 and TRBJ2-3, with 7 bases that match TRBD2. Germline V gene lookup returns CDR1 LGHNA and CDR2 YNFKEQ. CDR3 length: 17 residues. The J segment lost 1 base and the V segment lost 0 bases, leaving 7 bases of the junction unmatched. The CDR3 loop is CASSQEPAGAGTDTQYF. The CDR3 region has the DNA TGTGCCAGCAGCCAAGAACCCGCGGGAGCGGGCACAGATACGCAGTATTTT.

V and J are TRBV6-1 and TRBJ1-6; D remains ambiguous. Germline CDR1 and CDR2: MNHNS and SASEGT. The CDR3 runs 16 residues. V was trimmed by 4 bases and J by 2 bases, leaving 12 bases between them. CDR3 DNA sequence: TGTGCCAGCAGTGCCCTTGGGGTCACCTATAATTCACCCCTCCACTTT. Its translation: CASSALGVTYNSPLHF.

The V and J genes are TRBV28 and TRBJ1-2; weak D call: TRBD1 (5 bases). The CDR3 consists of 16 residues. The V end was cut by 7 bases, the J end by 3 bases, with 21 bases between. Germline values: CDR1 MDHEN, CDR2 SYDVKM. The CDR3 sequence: CASTVGGPGGYYGYTF. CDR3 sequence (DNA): TGTGCCAGCACCGTTGGGGGTCCGGGCGGGTACTATGGCTACACCTTC.

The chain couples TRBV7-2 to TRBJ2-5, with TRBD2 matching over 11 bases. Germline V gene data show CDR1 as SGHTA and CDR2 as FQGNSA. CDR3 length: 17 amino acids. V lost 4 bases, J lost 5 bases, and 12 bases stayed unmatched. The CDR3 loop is CASSSTSGAFMGETQYF. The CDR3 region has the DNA TGTGCCAGCAGCTCGACTAGCGGGGCTTTTATGGGGGAGACCCAGTACTTC.

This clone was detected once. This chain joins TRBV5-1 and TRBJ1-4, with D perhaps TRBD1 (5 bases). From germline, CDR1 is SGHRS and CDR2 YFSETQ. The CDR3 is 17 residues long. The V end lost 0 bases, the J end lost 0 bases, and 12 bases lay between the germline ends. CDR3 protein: CASSLADRTATNEKLFF. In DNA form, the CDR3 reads TGCGCCAGCAGCTTGGCCGACAGAACAGCAACTAATGAAAAACTGTTTTTT. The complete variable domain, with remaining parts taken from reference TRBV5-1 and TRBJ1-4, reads KAGVTQTPRYLIKTRGQQVTLSCSPISGHRSVSWYQQTPGQGLQFLFEYFSETQRNKGNFPGRFSGRQFSNSRSEMNVSTLELGDSALYLCASSLADRTATNEKLFFGSGTQLSVL.

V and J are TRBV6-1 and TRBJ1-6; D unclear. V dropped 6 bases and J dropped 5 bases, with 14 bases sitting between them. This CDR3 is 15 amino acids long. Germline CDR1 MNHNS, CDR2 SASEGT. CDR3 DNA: TGTGCCAGCAGGGACGGAGCAGCGAATAATTCACCCCTCCACTTT. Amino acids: CASRDGAANNSPLHF.

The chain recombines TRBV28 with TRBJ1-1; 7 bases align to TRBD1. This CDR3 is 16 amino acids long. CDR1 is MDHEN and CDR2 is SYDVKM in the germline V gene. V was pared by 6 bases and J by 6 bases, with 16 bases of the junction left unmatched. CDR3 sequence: CASSRQNRGPRAEAFF. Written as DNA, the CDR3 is TGTGCCAGCAGCCGTCAAAACAGGGGCCCCAGGGCTGAAGCTTTCTTT.